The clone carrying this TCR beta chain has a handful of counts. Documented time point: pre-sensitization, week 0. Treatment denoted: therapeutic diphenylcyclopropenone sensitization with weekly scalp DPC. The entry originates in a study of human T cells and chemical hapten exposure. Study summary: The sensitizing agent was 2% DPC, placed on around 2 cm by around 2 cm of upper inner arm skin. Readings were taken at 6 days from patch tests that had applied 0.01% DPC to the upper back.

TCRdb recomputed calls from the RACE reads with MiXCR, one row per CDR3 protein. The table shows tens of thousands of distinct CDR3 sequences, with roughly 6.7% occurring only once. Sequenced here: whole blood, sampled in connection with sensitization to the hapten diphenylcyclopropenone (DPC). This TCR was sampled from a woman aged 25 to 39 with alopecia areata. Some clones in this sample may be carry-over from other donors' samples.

The DNA for the CDR3 is TGTGCCAGTAGTATACCAGGCAGCTACGAGCAGTACTTC. Protein sequence: CASSIPGSYEQYF. The chain employs TRBV19 and TRBJ2-7; D call uncertain. Germline V CDR1 and CDR2: LNHDA, SQIVND (reference sequence). The CDR3 runs 13 residues. The V end was cut by 2 bases, the J end by 3 bases, with 8 bases between.